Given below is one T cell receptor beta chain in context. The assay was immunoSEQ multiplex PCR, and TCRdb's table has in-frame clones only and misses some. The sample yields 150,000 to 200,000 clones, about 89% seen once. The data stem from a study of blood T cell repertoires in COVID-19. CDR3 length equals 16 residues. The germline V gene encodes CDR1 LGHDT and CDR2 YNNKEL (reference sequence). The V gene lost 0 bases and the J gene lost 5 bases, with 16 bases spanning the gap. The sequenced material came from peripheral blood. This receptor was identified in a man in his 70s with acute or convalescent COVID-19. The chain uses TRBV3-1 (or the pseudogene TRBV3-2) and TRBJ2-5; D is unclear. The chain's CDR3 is CASSQDRGLARETQYF. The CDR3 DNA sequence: TGTGCCAGCAGCCAAGATAGAGGATTAGCCCGGGAGACCCAGTACTTC.